This T cell receptor (beta chain) was identified during a study of blood T cell repertoires in COVID-19. Germline loops: CDR1 MNHEY, CDR2 SMNVEV (reference sequence). V shed 6 bases and J 5 bases; nucleotides not matched to a gene: 8. The CDR3 runs 15 residues. Using immunoSEQ multiplex PCR, the repertoire was profiled, and TCRdb retains in-frame clones only, with some absent. The sample lists 250,000 to 300,000 clones; 85% to 90% were seen once. The gene calls are TRBV27 and TRBJ2-2, with TRBD1 matching over 8 bases. Sequences were obtained from PBMCs or T cells enriched from blood (not recorded which). The receptor's source is a young man who had recovered from COVID-19. DNA for the CDR3: TGTGCCAGCAGGACCGCAGGGGGCTCTACCGGGGAGCTGTTTTTT. Residues: CASRTAGGSTGELFF.